This T cell receptor beta chain is from a study of blood T cells in healthy people across ages. Overall study findings and caveats: What prevented conclusive comparison of naive and antigen-experienced cells was that PBMCs were unsorted.

Germline V gene data show CDR1 as MNHNS and CDR2 as SASEGT. J was trimmed by 6 bases and V by 4 bases; bases with no gene match: 1. The CDR3 has 15 amino acids. A word on this clonotype: Antigen specificity is unknown.

Combining a sample-barcoded 5' primer with a J-beta primer mix, a second PCR ran for roughly 7 to 12 cycles. TCRdb itself ran the 5' RACE reads through MiXCR, one entry per CDR3 protein. The sample yields more than 650,000 distinct CDR3 sequences, about 20% seen once. Aged about 6 to 95, donors were systemically healthy Caucasians from Russia. Every participating donor contributed 7.5 to 10 milliliters of peripheral blood through a draw. The V call is TRBV6-1, the J call TRBJ2-2, with 14 nucleotides matching TRBD2. The TCR sequence derives from a man between 70 and 80 years old in good health. The sequenced sample was blood. For the CDR3, the DNA is TGTGCCAGCAGTGGACTAGCGGGGGGGCCCGGGGAGCTGTTTTTT. Amino acids: CASSGLAGGPGELFF.